The 20 T cell receptor beta chains presented below share a single source sample, sequenced in a study of breast tumors, draining lymph nodes, adjacent tissues. TCRdb independently ran MiXCR on the multiplex PCR reads; one entry per CDR3 protein. Of 150,000 to 200,000 distinct CDR3 sequences listed, 30% to 35% are singletons. Samples came from axillary lymph nodes draining the breast cancer. The specimen sequenced was axillary lymph node tissue. These receptors all come from a female donor with breast cancer. Some clones in this sample may be carry-over from other donors' samples.

The chain combines TRBV2 with TRBJ2-3, with D maybe TRBD2 (5 bases). Trimming removed 9 bases from V and 0 bases from J, with 22 bases in between. The length of the CDR3 is 17 residues. Per germline, CDR1 SNHLY and CDR2 FYNNEI. The CDR3 nucleotides read TGTGCCAGGCATCTGTGTACCCCGGGAACAAGCACAGATACGCAGTATTTT. Protein sequence: CARHLCTPGTSTDTQYF.

This clonotype showed up many times. The chain uses TRBV24-1 and TRBJ2-3; 7 nucleotides agree with TRBD1. CDR3 length: 15 amino acids. The germline V gene encodes CDR1 KGHDR and CDR2 SFDVKD. V lost 4 bases to trimming and J lost 5 bases; unmatched junction nucleotides: 8. CDR3 DNA: TGTGCCACCAGTGACCGCCGGGACAGTGGAGATACGCAGTATTTT. Its protein product is CATSDRRDSGDTQYF.

Written as DNA, the CDR3 is TGTGTCAACAGTGCCGAGGACAGGGCCTATGGCTACACCTTC. Its translation: CVNSAEDRAYGYTF. This chain connects TRBV25-1 to TRBJ1-2; 8 positions match TRBD1. This CDR3 region has 14 residues. CDR1 and CDR2 from the germline V gene are MGHDK and SYGVNS.

For this clonotype: A much larger clonotype is one base distant, so this may be a read error. The V and J genes are TRBV11-2 and TRBJ2-7; weak D call: TRBD1 (5 bases). Germline CDR1 is SGHAT and CDR2 is FQNNGV. The CDR3 has 13 residues. The CDR3 DNA is TGTGCCAGCGGCTTGGACATTCCGGACGAGCAGTACTTC. Translating gives CASGLDIPDEQYF.

There are a few counts of this clonotype. A much bigger clone sits one base away, suggesting this may be a read error. The V and J genes are TRBV20-1 and TRBJ1-2; TRBD1 aligns across 10 bases. In germline, CDR1 is DFQATT, CDR2 SNEGSKA (reference sequence). There are 14 residues in the CDR3. V lost 3 bases, J lost 10 bases, and 11 bases stayed unmatched. The CDR3 spells CSASEDRGRGDYTF. CDR3 coding DNA: TGCAGTGCTAGCGAAGACAGGGGGCGAGGTGACTACACCTTC.

The genes are TRBV11-2 and TRBJ2-7; 8 nucleotides line up with TRBD1. Germline V gene sequence: CDR1 SGHAT, CDR2 FQNNGV. The CDR3 contains 15 residues. Trimming removed 5 bases from V and 2 bases from J; junction bases left unmatched: 8. In nucleotides, the CDR3 is TGTGCCAGCAGCGCCGGGACAGGAACACCCTACGAGCAGTACTTC. Amino acid sequence: CASSAGTGTPYEQYF.

The table lists this clonotype with a few counts. One end of the junction does not line up with germline, which may come from a read error. This chain connects TRBV3-1 to TRBJ2-5, with D perhaps assigned TRBD1 or TRBD2 (5 bases each). Per the germline V gene, CDR1 is LGHDT and CDR2 is YNNKEL (reference sequence). CDR3 length equals 14 residues. The CDR3 DNA follows: TGTGCCAGCAGCCAAAAAATCACCGGGGCCGCCTCGTCCTTC. It encodes CASSQKITGAASSF.

There are a few counts of this clonotype. The V gene is TRBV20-1, the J gene TRBJ1-2, with D hard to call. CDR3 length equals 14 residues. V was cut by 3 bases and J by 5 bases, with 16 bases left in between. Germline loops: CDR1 DFQATT, CDR2 SNEGSKA (reference sequence). CDR3 sequence (DNA): TGCAGTGCTAGTCCCCCCCGGGGAATGTATGGCTACACCTTC. Translated: CSASPPRGMYGYTF.

The rearrangement uses TRBV18 and TRBJ1-2; D unclear. The CDR3 totals 14 residues. Germline V CDR1 and CDR2: KGHSH, LQKENI. V shed 3 bases and J shed 4 bases, with 12 bases lying between them. CDR3 region: CASSPGELSYGYTF. Written as DNA, the CDR3 is TGTGCCAGCTCACCTGGAGAATTGAGCTATGGCTACACCTTC.

This chain joins TRBV20-1 and TRBJ1-1; D not resolved. The CDR3 is 12 residues long. Looked up from germline, CDR1 is DFQATT and CDR2 is SNEGSKA (reference sequence). Trimming removed 1 base from V and 11 bases from J, with 14 bases in between. The CDR3 sequence is CSARGGGVEAFF. The CDR3 nucleotides read TGCAGTGCTAGAGGAGGTGGGGTGGAGGCTTTCTTT.

This clonotype was observed at least ten times. The chain has TRBV11-2 and TRBJ2-1; TRBD2 is a possible D gene (5 bases). The CDR3 is 17 amino acids. The V gene's germline CDR1 is SGHAT and CDR2 FQNNGV. The V end lost 2 bases, the J end lost 1 base, and 15 bases lay between the germline ends. CDR3 in DNA: TGTGCCAGCAGCTTAAGTTTATCGGGGAAATCCTACAATGAGCAGTTCTTC. Translated: CASSLSLSGKSYNEQFF.

This chain connects TRBV20-1 to TRBJ1-1; D perhaps matches TRBD1 (5 bases). The CDR3 has 14 amino acids. The germline V gene has CDR1 DFQATT and CDR2 SNEGSKA (reference sequence). The germline V and J ends were trimmed by 0 bases and 6 bases, with 14 bases remaining between them. The CDR3: CSARDLQGGSEAFF. CDR3 in DNA: TGCAGTGCTAGAGATCTGCAGGGTGGGTCTGAAGCTTTCTTT.

This clonotype appeared many times. V gene TRBV2 combines with J gene TRBJ2-3; D is unresolved. With 4 bases removed from V and 3 bases from J, the gap between germline ends came to 8 bases. Germline lookup yields CDR1 SNHLY and CDR2 FYNNEI. CDR3 length equals 13 residues. This CDR3 is CASSAGETDTQYF. The CDR3 DNA follows: TGTGCCAGCAGTGCCGGCGAAACAGATACGCAGTATTTT.

This clonotype was seen ten or more times. This chain joins TRBV4-1 and TRBJ1-2; 7 nucleotides line up with TRBD1. The CDR3 is 15 residues long. The germline V gene has CDR1 MGHRA and CDR2 YSYEKL. V shed 4 bases, J shed 3 bases, and the junction held 8 bases outside the gene matches. The CDR3 reads CASSLRQGVDYGYTF. The CDR3 bases are TGCGCCAGCAGCCTTAGACAGGGAGTCGACTATGGCTACACCTTC.

This clonotype was picked up many times. This chain joins TRBV9 and TRBJ2-5; TRBD2 matches 14 bases. Germline V CDR1 and CDR2: SGDLS, YYNGEE. The J segment lost 5 bases and the V segment lost 3 bases, leaving 6 bases of the junction unmatched. The length of the CDR3 is 16 residues. The CDR3 loop is CASSAGGLAGVETQYF. CDR3 bases: TGTGCCAGCAGCGCGGGGGGACTAGCGGGAGTCGAGACCCAGTACTTC.

This clonotype was counted at least ten times. The chain recombines TRBV5-8 with TRBJ2-6, with 9 bases aligning to TRBD1. CDR3 length: 19 residues. CDR1 SGHTS and CDR2 YDEGEE come from the germline V gene. V lost 3 bases and J lost 1; bases outside the gene matches: 11. The CDR3 protein is CASSWGDRERLSGANVLTF. The CDR3 DNA is TGTGCCAGCAGCTGGGGGGACAGGGAACGTTTATCTGGGGCCAACGTCCTGACTTTC.

This clonotype was recorded many times. The chain carries TRBV24-1 and TRBJ2-1, with 7 nucleotides matching TRBD2. The V gene end was trimmed by 4 bases and the J gene end by 4 bases; junction bases not matched to a gene: 3. The CDR3 has 14 amino acids. Per the germline V gene, CDR1 is KGHDR and CDR2 is SFDVKD. In DNA form, the CDR3 reads TGTGCCACCAGTGAACGCGGGGGTTACAATGAGCAGTTCTTC. This codes for CATSERGGYNEQFF.

This clonotype was counted at least ten times. CDR3 region: CASSLKAAYNEQFF. The CDR3 nucleotides read TGTGCCAGCAGCTTGAAGGCAGCCTACAATGAGCAGTTCTTC. The chain joins TRBV5-6 to TRBJ2-1, with D hard to call. The CDR3 length is 14 residues. CDR1 SGHDT and CDR2 YYEEEE come from the germline V gene. V gave up 1 base and J gave up 2 bases, with 7 bases separating them. Drawing the rest from reference TRBV5-6 and TRBJ2-1, the complete variable domain is DAGVTQSPTHLIKTRGQQVTLRCSPKSGHDTVSWYQQALGQGPQFIFQYYEEEERQRGNFPDRFSGHQFPNYSSELNVNALLLGDSALYLCASSLKAAYNEQFFGPGTRLTVL.

As concerns this clonotype: Since no conserved phenylalanine or tryptophan closes the CDR3, a read error is the likely cause. V usage is TRBV29-1 and J usage is TRBJ2-1; 12 bases are shared with TRBD2. Germline V CDR1 and CDR2: SQVTM, ANQGSEA. The CDR3 loop spans 18 amino acids. J lost 2 bases, V lost 7 bases, and 15 bases had no gene match. The CDR3 bases are TGCAGCGCAATACTAGCGGGGGGTCTTCTTGGCCCCTACAATGAGCAGTTCCCC. It encodes CSAILAGGLLGPYNEQFP.

This clonotype occurred many times. A read error may produce the germline difference seen at one junction end. V gene TRBV12-3 or TRBV12-4 combines with J gene TRBJ2-6; D unresolved. This CDR3 has 13 residues. The chain's CDR3 is CASSLGGANVLTF. CDR3 DNA: TGCGCCAGCAGCTTGGGTGGGGCCAACGTCCTGACTTTC.